These 23 T cell receptor beta chains were sequenced from one sample in a study of cytotoxic CD8 clonotypes in ibrutinib-treated CLL. Sequencing used immunoSEQ multiplex PCR; TCRdb keeps in-frame clones, though not all of them. The profile shows some 300,000 clones, roughly 80% of them singletons. This material consisted of PBMCs, taken before ibrutinib treatment. Source of these receptors: a human donor with chronic lymphocytic leukemia.

The rearrangement uses TRBV27 and TRBJ2-1; D remains unclear. CDR3 length equals 13 residues. Between the trimmed V and J ends, which lost 6 bases and 4 bases, there was a span of 10 bases. Germline CDR1 is MNHEY and CDR2 is SMNVEV (reference sequence). Here the CDR3 DNA reads TGTGCCAGCAGGGCAGTGAGTTACAATGAGCAGTTCTTC. Amino acid sequence: CASRAVSYNEQFF.

The rearrangement uses TRBV10-3 and TRBJ2-1, with 7 bases identical to TRBD2. Losses at the gene ends were 10 bases for V and 8 bases for J; bases not matched to a gene: 11. In germline, CDR1 is ENHRY, CDR2 SYGVKD. The CDR3 is 13 amino acids. In DNA, the CDR3 is TGTGCCAGCGGCCGGGGGGAGTGGGATGAGCAGTTCTTC. Amino acids: CASGRGEWDEQFF.

The V gene is TRBV7-2, the J gene TRBJ2-7; maybe TRBD2 (6 bases). The CDR3 length is 14 residues. Per germline, CDR1 SGHTA and CDR2 FQGNSA. V gave up 5 bases and J gave up 1 base, with 12 bases separating them. CDR3 sequence: CASSTVGGSYEQYF. The CDR3 coding sequence is TGTGCCAGCAGCACCGTGGGGGGTTCCTACGAGCAGTACTTC.

The chain recombines TRBV7-2 with TRBJ2-7; 7 nucleotides line up with TRBD2. The junction had 6 bases not matched to a gene; V was cut back by 3 bases and J by 7 bases. The germline V gene has CDR1 SGHTA and CDR2 FQGNSA. The CDR3 spans 13 residues. Written as DNA, the CDR3 is TGTGCCAGCAGCTTTACCGGGACTAATGAGCAGTACTTC. This gives the protein CASSFTGTNEQYF.

The chain uses TRBV6-5 and TRBJ2-3; D is possibly TRBD1 (5 bases). CDR3 length equals 14 residues. V lost 7 bases to trimming and J lost 2 bases, with 13 bases between them. The V gene's germline CDR1 is MNHEY and CDR2 SVGAGI. The CDR3 loop is CASKMTVPTDTQYF. Here the CDR3 DNA reads TGTGCCAGCAAGATGACAGTTCCCACAGATACGCAGTATTTT.

The chain is built from TRBV2 and TRBJ2-7; 8 bases line up with TRBD1. The germline CDR1 and CDR2 sequences are SNHLY and FYNNEI. The CDR3 is made up of 14 amino acids. V was pared by 7 bases and J by 2 bases, with 7 bases of the junction left unmatched. The CDR3 sequence: CASMRDRGAYEQYF. CDR3 sequence (DNA): TGTGCCAGCATGAGAGACAGGGGAGCCTACGAGCAGTACTTC.

The rearrangement joins TRBV30 to TRBJ2-1; possible D gene TRBD2, 5 bases. The ends were cut back, 5 bases at V and 7 bases at J, with 12 bases in the middle. Germline values: CDR1 GTSNPN, CDR2 SVGIG (reference sequence). This CDR3 contains 12 residues. CDR3 amino acids: CAWGLLQNEQFF. The CDR3 nucleotides are TGTGCCTGGGGACTGCTGCAAAATGAGCAGTTCTTC.

The chain couples TRBV30 to TRBJ2-7; TRBD2 matches 9 bases. Germline trimming cut 3 bases from V and 3 bases from J; bases unmatched to any gene: 9. This CDR3 has 15 residues. Germline loops: CDR1 GTSNPN, CDR2 SVGIG (reference sequence). CDR3 bases: TGTGCCTGGAGACAAACGGTAGCGGGAGTCTACGAGCAGTACTTC. The encoded protein is CAWRQTVAGVYEQYF. Filled out from reference TRBV30 and TRBJ2-7, the complete variable domain reads SQTIHQWPATLVQPVGSPLSLECTVEGTSNPNLYWYRQAAGRGLQLLFYSVGIGQISSEVPQNLSASRPQDRQFILSSKKLLLSDSGFYLCAWRQTVAGVYEQYFGPGTRLTVT.

This rearrangement joins TRBV2 to TRBJ1-3; D is unclear. The length of the CDR3 is 15 residues. Germline V lookup: CDR1 SNHLY, CDR2 FYNNEI. The V end lost 6 bases, the J end lost 0 bases, and 12 bases lay between the germline ends. In nucleotides, the CDR3 is TGTGCCAGCAGAGTCCCGTCGTCCTCTGGAAACACCATATATTTT. It yields the protein CASRVPSSSGNTIYF. The whole variable domain, remainder taken from reference TRBV2 and TRBJ1-3, is EPEVTQTPSHQVTQMGQEVILRCVPISNHLYFYWYRQILGQKVEFLVSFYNNEISEKSEIFDDQFSVERPDGSNFTLKIRSTKLEDSAMYFCASRVPSSSGNTIYFGEGSWLTVV.

The chain carries TRBV5-1 and TRBJ2-2, with D uncertain. CDR3 size: 14 residues. CDR1 is SGHRS and CDR2 is YFSETQ in the germline V gene. V was cut by 3 bases and J by 6 bases, with 12 bases left in between. CDR3 in amino acids: CASSWSRLAGELFF. The CDR3 coding sequence is TGCGCCAGCAGCTGGAGTCGACTGGCCGGGGAGCTGTTTTTT.

The V call is TRBV29-1, the J call TRBJ1-2; 8 bases map to TRBD1. Germline V gives CDR1 SQVTM, CDR2 ANQGSEA. There are 14 residues in the CDR3. V gave up 4 bases and J gave up 6 bases; unmatched junction bases: 10. The CDR3: CSVVSGTGLHGYTF. CDR3 sequence (DNA): TGCAGCGTTGTGTCCGGGACAGGTTTACATGGCTACACCTTC.

This clone was recorded a few times. The gene calls are TRBV7-2 and TRBJ2-1, with D unclear. V lost 2 bases, J lost 7 bases, and 9 bases lay in between. Germline V CDR1 and CDR2: SGHTA, FQGNSA. The CDR3 sequence is 13 residues long. The DNA for the CDR3 is TGTGCCAGCAGCTTATTCTCTGTAAATGAGCAGTTCTTC. Residues: CASSLFSVNEQFF.

The CDR3 spells CSVEVGTSWADTQYF. The CDR3 bases are TGCAGCGTTGAAGTTGGCACCTCCTGGGCAGATACGCAGTATTTT. The chain links TRBV29-1 to TRBJ2-3, with D unresolved. V was clipped by 1 base and J by 4 bases, with 15 bases between them. The CDR3 covers 15 residues. CDR1 is SQVTM, CDR2 ANQGSEA, per germline.

This clone was counted a single time. The V call is TRBV9, the J call TRBJ2-7; 8 bases map to TRBD1. CDR3 length equals 17 residues. V was clipped by 4 bases and J by 0 bases; unmatched bases: 12. Germline V gene sequence: CDR1 SGDLS, CDR2 YYNGEE. The CDR3 loop reads CASSPHHRQGSSYEQYF. The CDR3 DNA follows: TGTGCCAGCAGCCCCCACCACAGACAGGGGAGCTCCTACGAGCAGTACTTC.

A single count supports this clone. The chain couples TRBV13 to TRBJ1-5; D not resolved. The CDR3 has 13 amino acids. Trimming removed 2 bases at V and 10 bases at J, with 12 bases between. Germline values: CDR1 PRHDT, CDR2 FYEKMQ (reference sequence). Here the CDR3 reads CASSLQAGGPQHF. The CDR3 DNA reads TGTGCCAGCAGCTTACAGGCCGGAGGTCCCCAGCATTTT.

The V and J genes are TRBV11-2 and TRBJ1-2; 9 nucleotides agree with TRBD1. The J segment lost 2 bases and the V segment lost 5 bases, leaving 6 bases of the junction unmatched. Germline loops: CDR1 SGHAT, CDR2 FQNNGV. The CDR3 totals 15 residues. CDR3 in amino acids: CASSPGQGKNYGYTF. CDR3 bases: TGTGCCAGCAGCCCTGGACAGGGGAAGAACTATGGCTACACCTTC.

The CDR3 protein is CASRLNYEQYF. CDR3 DNA sequence: TGTGCCAGCAGGTTGAACTACGAGCAGTACTTC. The V and J genes are TRBV7-2 and TRBJ2-7; D gene ambiguous. Germline lookup yields CDR1 SGHTA and CDR2 FQGNSA. V dropped 6 bases and J dropped 3 bases, with 6 bases sitting between them. This CDR3 comprises 11 residues.

The CDR3: CASSYAVPEGTQYF. The DNA of the CDR3 is TGTGCCAGCAGTTACGCCGTCCCAGAGGGGACCCAGTACTTC. The chain recombines TRBV6-5 with TRBJ2-5; D is perhaps TRBD2 (5 bases). Per the germline V gene, CDR1 is MNHEY and CDR2 is SVGAGI. Deletions cut 2 bases from V and 7 bases from J, with 14 bases between. The CDR3 totals 14 residues.

V is TRBV4-1 and J is TRBJ2-7, with 8 bases aligning to TRBD1. Looked up from germline, CDR1 is MGHRA and CDR2 is YSYEKL. J gave up 3 bases and V 2 bases, and 9 bases lay outside the gene matches. This CDR3 spans 16 amino acids. The CDR3 DNA sequence: TGCGCCAGCAGCCAACTACAGGGGGTATCGTTCTACGAGCAGTACTTC. Translation: CASSQLQGVSFYEQYF.

DNA of the CDR3: TGTGCCAGTAGTAAAGGGACAGGGTGGGAGACCCAGTACTTC. This codes for CASSKGTGWETQYF. The chain carries TRBV19 and TRBJ2-5, with 9 nucleotides matching TRBD1. Germline CDR1 is LNHDA and CDR2 is SQIVND (reference sequence). V was clipped by 4 bases and J by 5 bases; unmatched bases: 5. The CDR3 totals 14 residues.

The chain joins TRBV5-1 to TRBJ2-2, with 8 bases lining up with TRBD2. This CDR3 is 16 amino acids long. Germline CDR1 SGHRS, CDR2 YFSETQ. Trimming at V came to 4 bases and at J to 5 bases, leaving 10 bases not matched to a gene. This CDR3 is CASSPPGLGVTGELFF. The CDR3 DNA is TGCGCCAGCAGCCCCCCGGGACTAGGGGTTACCGGGGAGCTGTTTTTT.

Here the CDR3 reads CASSEGGGSGIRQFF. In nucleotides, the CDR3 is TGTGCCAGCAGCGAGGGTGGTGGTAGCGGGATACGGCAGTTCTTC. This sequence joins TRBV9 and TRBJ2-1; 8 bases align to TRBD2. This CDR3 comprises 15 residues. With V trimmed by 3 bases and J by 12 bases, 14 bases remained unmatched. CDR1 SGDLS and CDR2 YYNGEE come from the germline V gene.

The chain's CDR3 is CAWTGTGDTEAFF. The CDR3 nucleotides read TGTGCCTGGACCGGGACAGGGGATACTGAAGCTTTCTTT. This chain links TRBV30 with TRBJ1-1; 10 nucleotides align to TRBD1. CDR3 length: 13 residues. CDR1 GTSNPN and CDR2 SVGIG come from the germline V gene (reference sequence). V was clipped by 4 bases and J by 5 bases; unmatched bases: 4.